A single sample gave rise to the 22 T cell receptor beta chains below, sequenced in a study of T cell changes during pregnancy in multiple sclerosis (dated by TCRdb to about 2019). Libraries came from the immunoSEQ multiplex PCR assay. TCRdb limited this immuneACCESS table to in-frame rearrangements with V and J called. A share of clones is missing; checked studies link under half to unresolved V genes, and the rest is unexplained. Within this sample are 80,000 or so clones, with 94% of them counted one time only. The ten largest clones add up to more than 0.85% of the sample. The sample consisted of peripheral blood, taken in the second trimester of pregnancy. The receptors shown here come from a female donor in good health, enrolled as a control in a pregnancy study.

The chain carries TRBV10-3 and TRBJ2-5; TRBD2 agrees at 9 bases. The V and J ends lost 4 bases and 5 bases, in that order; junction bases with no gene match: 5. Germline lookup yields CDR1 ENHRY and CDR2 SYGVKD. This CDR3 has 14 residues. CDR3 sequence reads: CAISVLAGGETQYF. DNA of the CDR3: TGTGCCATCAGTGTTTTGGCGGGAGGGGAGACCCAGTACTTC.

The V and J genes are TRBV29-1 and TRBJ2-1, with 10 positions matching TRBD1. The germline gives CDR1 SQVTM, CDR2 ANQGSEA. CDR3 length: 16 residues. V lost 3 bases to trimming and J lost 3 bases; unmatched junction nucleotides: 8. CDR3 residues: CSVDAGTGVDYNEQFF. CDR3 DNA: TGCAGCGTTGATGCAGGGACAGGGGTCGACTACAATGAGCAGTTCTTC.

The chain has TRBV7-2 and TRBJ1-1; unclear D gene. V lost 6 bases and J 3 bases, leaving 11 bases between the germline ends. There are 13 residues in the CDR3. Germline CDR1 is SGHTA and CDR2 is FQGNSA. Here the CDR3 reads CASSYSQDTEAFF. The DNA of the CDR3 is TGTGCCAGCAGTTACTCGCAGGACACTGAAGCTTTCTTT. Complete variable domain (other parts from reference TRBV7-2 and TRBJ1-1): GAGVSQSPSNKVTEKGKDVELRCDPISGHTALYWYRQSLGQGLEFLIYFQGNSAPDKSGLPSDRFSAERTGGSVSTLTIQRTQQEDSAVYLCASSYSQDTEAFFGQGTRLTVV.

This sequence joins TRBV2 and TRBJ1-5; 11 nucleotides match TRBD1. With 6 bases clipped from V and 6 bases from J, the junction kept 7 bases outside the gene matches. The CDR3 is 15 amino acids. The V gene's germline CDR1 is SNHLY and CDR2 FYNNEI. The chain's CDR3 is CASRDWTGGGQPQHF. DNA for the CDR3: TGTGCCAGCAGGGATTGGACAGGGGGCGGTCAGCCCCAGCATTTT.

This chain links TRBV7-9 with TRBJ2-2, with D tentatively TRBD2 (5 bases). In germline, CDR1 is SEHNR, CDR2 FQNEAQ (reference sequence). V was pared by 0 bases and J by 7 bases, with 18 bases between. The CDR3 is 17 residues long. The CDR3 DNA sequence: TGTGCCAGCAGCTTAGCGCGGACTGGCGGGCCCCTCGGGGAGCTGTTTTTT. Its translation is CASSLARTGGPLGELFF. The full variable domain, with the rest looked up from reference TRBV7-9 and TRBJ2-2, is DTGVSQNPRHKITKRGQNVTFRCDPISEHNRLYWYRQTLGQGPEFLTYFQNEAQLEKSRLLSDRFSAERPKGSFSTLEIQRTEQGDSAMYLCASSLARTGGPLGELFFGEGSRLTVL.

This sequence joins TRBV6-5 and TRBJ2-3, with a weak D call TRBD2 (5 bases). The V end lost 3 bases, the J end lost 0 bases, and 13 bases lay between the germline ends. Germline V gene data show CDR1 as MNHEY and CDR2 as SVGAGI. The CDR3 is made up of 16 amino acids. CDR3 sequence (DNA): TGTGCCAGCAGTTATTACGGGGAAGGTAGCACAGATACGCAGTATTTT. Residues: CASSYYGEGSTDTQYF.

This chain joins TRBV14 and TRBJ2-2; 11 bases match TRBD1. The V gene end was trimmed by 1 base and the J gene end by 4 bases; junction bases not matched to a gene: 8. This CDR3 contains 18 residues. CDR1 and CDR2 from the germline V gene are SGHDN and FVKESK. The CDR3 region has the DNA TGTGCCAGCAGCCAAGGTCGAGGGACAGGGGGAATCACCGGGGAGCTGTTTTTT. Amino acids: CASSQGRGTGGITGELFF.

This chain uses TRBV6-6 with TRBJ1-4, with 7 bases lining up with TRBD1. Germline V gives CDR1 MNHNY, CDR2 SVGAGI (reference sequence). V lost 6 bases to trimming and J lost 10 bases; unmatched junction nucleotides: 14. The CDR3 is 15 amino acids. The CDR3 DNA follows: TGTGCCAGCAGCTTCGCCGACAGGGAAGGTGGAAAACTGTTTTTT. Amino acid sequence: CASSFADREGGKLFF.

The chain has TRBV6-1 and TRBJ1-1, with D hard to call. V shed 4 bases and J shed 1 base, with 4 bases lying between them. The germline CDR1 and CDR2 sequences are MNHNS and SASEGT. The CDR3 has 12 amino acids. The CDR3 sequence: CASSGGNTEAFF. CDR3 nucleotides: TGTGCCAGCAGTGGAGGGAACACTGAAGCTTTCTTT.

CDR3 DNA sequence: TGTGCCAGCAGTTCCTACAACCCTATACAGGCTTTCTTT. Encoded protein: CASSSYNPIQAFF. The rearrangement uses TRBV28 and TRBJ1-1; D gene unclear. The CDR3 runs 13 residues. The germline V and J ends were trimmed by 4 bases and 11 bases, with 17 bases remaining between them. Germline V gene data show CDR1 as MDHEN and CDR2 as SYDVKM.

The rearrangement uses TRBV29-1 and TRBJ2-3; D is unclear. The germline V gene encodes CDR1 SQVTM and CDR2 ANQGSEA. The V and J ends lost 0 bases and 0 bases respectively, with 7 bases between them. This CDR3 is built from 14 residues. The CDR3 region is CSVEDSGSTDTQYF. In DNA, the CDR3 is TGCAGCGTTGAAGATTCGGGTAGCACAGATACGCAGTATTTT.

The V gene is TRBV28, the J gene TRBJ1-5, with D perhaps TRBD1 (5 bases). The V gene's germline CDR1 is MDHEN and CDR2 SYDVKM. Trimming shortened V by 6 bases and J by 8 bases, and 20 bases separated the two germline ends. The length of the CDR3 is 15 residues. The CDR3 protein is CASSPGSQRIKPQHF. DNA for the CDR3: TGTGCCAGCAGCCCAGGGTCGCAGCGTATTAAGCCCCAGCATTTT.

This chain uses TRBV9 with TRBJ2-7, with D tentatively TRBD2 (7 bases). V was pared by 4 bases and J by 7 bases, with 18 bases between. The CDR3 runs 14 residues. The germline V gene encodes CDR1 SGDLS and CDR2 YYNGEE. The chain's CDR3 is CASSLRGAQAEQYF. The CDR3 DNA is TGTGCCAGCAGCCTCCGGGGGGCCCAGGCGGAGCAGTACTTC.

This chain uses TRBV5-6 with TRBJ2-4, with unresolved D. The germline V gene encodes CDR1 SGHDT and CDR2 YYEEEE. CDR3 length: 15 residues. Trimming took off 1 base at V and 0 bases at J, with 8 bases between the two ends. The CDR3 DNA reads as TGTGCCAGCAGCTTGAGGAGTTTAGCCAAAAACATTCAGTACTTC. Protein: CASSLRSLAKNIQYF.

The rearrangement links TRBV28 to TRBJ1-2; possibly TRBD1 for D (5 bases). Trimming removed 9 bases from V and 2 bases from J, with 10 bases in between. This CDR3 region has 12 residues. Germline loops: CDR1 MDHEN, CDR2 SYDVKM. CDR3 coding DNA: TGTGCCAGTATAGACAGCAACTATGGCTACACCTTC. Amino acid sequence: CASIDSNYGYTF.

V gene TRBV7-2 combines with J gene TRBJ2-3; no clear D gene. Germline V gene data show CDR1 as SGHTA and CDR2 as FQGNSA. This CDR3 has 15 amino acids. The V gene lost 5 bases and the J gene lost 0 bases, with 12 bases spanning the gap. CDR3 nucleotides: TGTGCCAGCAGCGGTAGAGGCGGTAGCACAGATACGCAGTATTTT. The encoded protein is CASSGRGGSTDTQYF.

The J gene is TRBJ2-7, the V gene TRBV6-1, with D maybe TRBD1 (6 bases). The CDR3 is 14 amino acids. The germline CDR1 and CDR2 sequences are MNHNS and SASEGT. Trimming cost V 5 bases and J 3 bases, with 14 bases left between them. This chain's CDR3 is CASSPLGAGYEQYF. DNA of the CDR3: TGTGCCAGCAGTCCCCTGGGGGCAGGCTACGAGCAGTACTTC.

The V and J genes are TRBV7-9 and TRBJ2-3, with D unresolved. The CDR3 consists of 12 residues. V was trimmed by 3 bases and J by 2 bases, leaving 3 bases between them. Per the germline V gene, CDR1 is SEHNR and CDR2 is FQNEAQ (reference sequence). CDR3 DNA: TGTGCCAGCAGCTTCTACACAGATACGCAGTATTTT. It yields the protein CASSFYTDTQYF. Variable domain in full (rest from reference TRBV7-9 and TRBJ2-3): DTGVSQNPRHKITKRGQNVTFRCDPISEHNRLYWYRQTLGQGPEFLTYFQNEAQLEKSRLLSDRFSAERPKGSFSTLEIQRTEQGDSAMYLCASSFYTDTQYFGPGTRLTVL.

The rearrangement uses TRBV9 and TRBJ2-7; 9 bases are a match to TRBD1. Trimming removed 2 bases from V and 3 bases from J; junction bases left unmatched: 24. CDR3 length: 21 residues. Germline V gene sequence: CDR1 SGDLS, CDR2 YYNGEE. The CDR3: CASSVAPTGGAGMAPIYEQYF. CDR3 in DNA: TGTGCCAGCAGCGTTGCCCCAACAGGGGGCGCAGGAATGGCCCCGATCTACGAGCAGTACTTC.

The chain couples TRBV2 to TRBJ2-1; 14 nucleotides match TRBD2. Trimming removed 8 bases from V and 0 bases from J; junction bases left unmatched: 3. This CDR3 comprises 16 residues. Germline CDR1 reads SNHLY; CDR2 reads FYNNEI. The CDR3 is CASGTSGSSSYNEQFF. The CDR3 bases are TGTGCCAGCGGGACTAGCGGGAGTAGCTCCTACAATGAGCAGTTCTTC.

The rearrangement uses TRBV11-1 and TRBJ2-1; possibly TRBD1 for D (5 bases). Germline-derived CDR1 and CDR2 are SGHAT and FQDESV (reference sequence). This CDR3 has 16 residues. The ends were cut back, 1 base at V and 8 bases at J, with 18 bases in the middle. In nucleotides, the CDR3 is TGTGCCAGCAGCTTAGAAGGGGCAGGGTGGCGCCATGAGCAGTTCTTC. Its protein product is CASSLEGAGWRHEQFF.

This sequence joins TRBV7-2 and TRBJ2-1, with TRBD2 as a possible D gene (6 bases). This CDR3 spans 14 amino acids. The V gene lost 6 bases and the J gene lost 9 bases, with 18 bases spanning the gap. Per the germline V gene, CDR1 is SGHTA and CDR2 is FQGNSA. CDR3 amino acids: CASSAQRGAVEQFF. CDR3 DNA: TGTGCCAGCAGTGCCCAACGCGGGGCCGTTGAGCAGTTCTTC.